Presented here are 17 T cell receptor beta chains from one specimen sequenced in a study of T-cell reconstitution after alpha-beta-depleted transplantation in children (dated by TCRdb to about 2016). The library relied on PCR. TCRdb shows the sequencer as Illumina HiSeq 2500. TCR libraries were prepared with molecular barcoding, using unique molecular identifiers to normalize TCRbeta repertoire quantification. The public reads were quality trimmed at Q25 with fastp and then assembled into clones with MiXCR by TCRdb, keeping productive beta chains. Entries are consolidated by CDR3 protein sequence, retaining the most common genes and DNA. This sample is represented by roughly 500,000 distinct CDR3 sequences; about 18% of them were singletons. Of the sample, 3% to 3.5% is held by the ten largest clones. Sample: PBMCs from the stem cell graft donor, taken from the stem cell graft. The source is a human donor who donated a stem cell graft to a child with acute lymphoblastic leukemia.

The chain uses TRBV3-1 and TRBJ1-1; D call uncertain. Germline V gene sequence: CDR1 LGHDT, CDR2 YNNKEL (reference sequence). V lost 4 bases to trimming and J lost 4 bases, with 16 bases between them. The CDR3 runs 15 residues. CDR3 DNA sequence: TGTGCCAGCAGCCTGGCCTATGACCCTAGCACTGAAGCTTTCTTT. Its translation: CASSLAYDPSTEAFF.

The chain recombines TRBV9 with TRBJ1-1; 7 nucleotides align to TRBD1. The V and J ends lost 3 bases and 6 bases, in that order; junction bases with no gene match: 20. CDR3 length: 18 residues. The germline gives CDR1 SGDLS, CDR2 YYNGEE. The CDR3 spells CASSALYRGGRALSEAFF. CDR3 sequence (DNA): TGTGCCAGCAGCGCCCTTTACAGGGGCGGTAGAGCACTTTCTGAAGCTTTCTTT.

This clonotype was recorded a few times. CDR3 loop: CASRPGQRSGELFF. The CDR3 DNA sequence: TGTGCCAGCAGGCCGGGACAGCGGTCCGGGGAGCTGTTTTTT. The chain carries TRBV11-3 and TRBJ2-2; 7 nucleotides agree with TRBD1. V dropped 6 bases and J dropped 6; count of bases not matched to a gene: 7. Germline V gives CDR1 SGHNT, CDR2 YENEEA. The CDR3 length is 14 residues. The full variable domain, in which reference TRBV11-3 and TRBJ2-2 provide the parts outside the CDR3, is EAGVVQSPRYKIIEKKQPVAFWCNPISGHNTLYWYLQNLGQGPELLIRYENEEAVDDSQLPKDRFSAERLKGVDSTLKIQPAELGDSAVYLCASRPGQRSGELFFGEGSRLTVL.

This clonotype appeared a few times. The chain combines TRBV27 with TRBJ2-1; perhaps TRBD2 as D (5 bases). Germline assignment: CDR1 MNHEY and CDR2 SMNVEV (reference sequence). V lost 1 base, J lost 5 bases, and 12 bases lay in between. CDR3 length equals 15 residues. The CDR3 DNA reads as TGTGCCAGCAGTTTATGGGCTAGCCAACACAATGAGCAGTTCTTC. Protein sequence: CASSLWASQHNEQFF.

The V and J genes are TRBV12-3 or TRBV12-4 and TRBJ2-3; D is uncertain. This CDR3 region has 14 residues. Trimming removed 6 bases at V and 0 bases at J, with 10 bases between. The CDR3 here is CASSPALSTDTQYF. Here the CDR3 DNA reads TGTGCCAGCAGCCCTGCGCTCAGCACAGATACGCAGTATTTT.

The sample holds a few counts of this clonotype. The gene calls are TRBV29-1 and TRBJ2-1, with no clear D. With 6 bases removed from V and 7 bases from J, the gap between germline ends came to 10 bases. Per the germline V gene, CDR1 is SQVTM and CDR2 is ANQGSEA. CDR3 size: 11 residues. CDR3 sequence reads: CSVLLGNEQFF. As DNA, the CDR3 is TGCAGCGTCCTCCTAGGTAATGAGCAGTTCTTC.

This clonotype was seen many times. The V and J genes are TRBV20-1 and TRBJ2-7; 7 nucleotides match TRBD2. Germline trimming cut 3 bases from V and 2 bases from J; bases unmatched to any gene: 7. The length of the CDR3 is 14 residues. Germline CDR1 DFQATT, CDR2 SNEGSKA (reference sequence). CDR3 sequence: CSASRGLAAYEQYF. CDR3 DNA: TGCAGTGCTAGTAGAGGGCTAGCGGCCTACGAGCAGTACTTC.

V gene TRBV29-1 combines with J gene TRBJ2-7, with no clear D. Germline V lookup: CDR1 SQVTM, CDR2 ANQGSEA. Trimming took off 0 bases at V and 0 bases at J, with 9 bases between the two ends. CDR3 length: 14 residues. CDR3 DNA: TGCAGCGTTGAAGAGGGCGAGATCTCCTACGAGCAGTACTTC. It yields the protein CSVEEGEISYEQYF.

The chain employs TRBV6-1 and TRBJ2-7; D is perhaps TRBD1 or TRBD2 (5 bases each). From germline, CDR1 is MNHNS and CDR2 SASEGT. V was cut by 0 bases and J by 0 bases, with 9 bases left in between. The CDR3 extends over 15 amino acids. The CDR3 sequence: CASSEAGVRSYEQYF. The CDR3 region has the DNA TGTGCCAGCAGTGAAGCGGGGGTCCGCTCCTACGAGCAGTACTTC.

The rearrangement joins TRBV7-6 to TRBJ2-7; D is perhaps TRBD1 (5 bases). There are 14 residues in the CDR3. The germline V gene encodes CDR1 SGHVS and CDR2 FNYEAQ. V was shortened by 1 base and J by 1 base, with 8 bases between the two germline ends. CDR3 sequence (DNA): TGTGCCAGCAGCTTAGTGACAGAGTCCTACGAGCAGTACTTC. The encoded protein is CASSLVTESYEQYF.

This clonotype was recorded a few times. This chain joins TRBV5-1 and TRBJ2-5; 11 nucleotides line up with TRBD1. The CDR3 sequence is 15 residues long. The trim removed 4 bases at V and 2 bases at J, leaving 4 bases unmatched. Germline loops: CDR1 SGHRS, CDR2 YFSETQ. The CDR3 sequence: CASSMRDRGQETQYF. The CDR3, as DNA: TGCGCCAGCAGCATGCGGGACAGGGGGCAAGAGACCCAGTACTTC.

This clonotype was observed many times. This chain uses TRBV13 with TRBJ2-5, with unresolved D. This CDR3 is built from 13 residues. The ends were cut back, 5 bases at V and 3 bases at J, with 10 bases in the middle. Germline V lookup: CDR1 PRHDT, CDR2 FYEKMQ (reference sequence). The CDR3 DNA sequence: TGTGCCAGCAGCCCACGCACAGAAGAGACCCAGTACTTC. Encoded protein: CASSPRTEETQYF.

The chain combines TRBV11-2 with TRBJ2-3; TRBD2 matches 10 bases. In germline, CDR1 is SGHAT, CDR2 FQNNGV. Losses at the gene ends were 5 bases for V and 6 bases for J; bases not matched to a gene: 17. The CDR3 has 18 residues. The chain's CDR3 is CASSPWTIAGGSSDTQYF. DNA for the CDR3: TGTGCCAGCAGCCCATGGACTATAGCGGGAGGAAGTAGCGATACGCAGTATTTT.

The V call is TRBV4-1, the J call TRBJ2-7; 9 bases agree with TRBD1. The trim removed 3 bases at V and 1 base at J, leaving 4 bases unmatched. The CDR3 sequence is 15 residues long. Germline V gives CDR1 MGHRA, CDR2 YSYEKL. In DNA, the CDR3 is TGCGCCAGCAGCCAGTTGACAGGGGGTTCCTACGAGCAGTACTTC. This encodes CASSQLTGGSYEQYF.

Here the CDR3 reads CSVVAGLLYNEQFF. CDR3 DNA sequence: TGCAGCGTCGTAGCGGGCCTACTCTACAATGAGCAGTTCTTC. The rearrangement links TRBV29-1 to TRBJ2-1, with 7 bases fitting TRBD2. The trim removed 6 bases at V and 3 bases at J, leaving 8 bases unmatched. CDR3 length: 14 residues. Germline loops: CDR1 SQVTM, CDR2 ANQGSEA.

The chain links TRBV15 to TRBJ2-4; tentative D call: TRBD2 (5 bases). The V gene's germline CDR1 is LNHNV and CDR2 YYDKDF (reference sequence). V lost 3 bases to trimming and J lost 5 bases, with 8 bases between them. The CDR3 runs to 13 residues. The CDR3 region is CATSRDGENIQYF. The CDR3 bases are TGTGCCACCAGCAGGGACGGGGAAAACATTCAGTACTTC.

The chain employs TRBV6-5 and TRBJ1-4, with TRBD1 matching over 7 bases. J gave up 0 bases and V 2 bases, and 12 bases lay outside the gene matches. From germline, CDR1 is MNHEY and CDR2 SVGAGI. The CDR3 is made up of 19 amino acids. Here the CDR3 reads CASSYRRDRLHATNEKLFF. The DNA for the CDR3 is TGTGCCAGCAGTTACCGTAGGGACAGACTACATGCAACTAATGAAAAACTGTTTTTT.